This T cell receptor beta chain was sequenced for a study of blood T cells in healthy people across ages. Study outcomes and limitations: Investigators viewed diversity estimates from one million T cells as underestimates, the study reported. A roughly linear fall in TCR beta diversity per million T cells was seen with increasing age.

Comment on this clonotype: Its antigen is unknown.

Donors gave approximately 9.9 milliliters of peripheral blood apiece. For the second PCR, which ran for 7 to 11 cycles, a sample-barcoded 5' primer and a J-beta primer mix were used. TCRdb analysed the 5' RACE reads with MiXCR anew, one entry per CDR3 protein. The profile shows around 1.5 million distinct CDR3 sequences, roughly 40% of them singletons. The sequenced sample consisted of blood. The sequence was collected from a woman in her late teens or twenties in good health.

The CDR3 coding sequence is TGTGCCAGCAGTCACAGGGCCCCCACTGAAGCTTTCTTT. It encodes CASSHRAPTEAFF. The chain carries TRBV3-1 and TRBJ1-1; weak D call: TRBD1 (6 bases). The length of the CDR3 is 13 residues. V was shortened by 6 bases and J by 4 bases, with 12 bases between the two germline ends. Per the germline V gene, CDR1 is LGHDT and CDR2 is YNNKEL (reference sequence).